This T cell receptor (beta chain) came from a study of regulatory T cells in long-lasting Graves disease. Study-wide results and caveats: Thyroid tissue was not studied; only peripheral blood was. More public clonotypes were shared by persistent patients (2,741) than by new patients (roughly 930). The study found TRBV28, TRBJ1-2 and TRBJ2-5 favored in persistent disease.

As for time point: persistent/refractory GD, antithyroid drugs over 5 years with positive TRAb. Preparation of the TCR library used RNA extracted from PBMCs. Staff drew around 10 milliliters of peripheral blood into EDTA tubes. Both iRepertoire HTBI primers and Arm-PCR of CDR3 regions were used to build the TCR beta libraries. TCRdb re-analysed the multiplex PCR reads in MiXCR, keeping a single row per CDR3 protein. The sample holds roughly 490,000 distinct CDR3 sequences, approximately 23% seen once. This CDR3 comprises 17 residues. Germline loops: CDR1 DFQATT, CDR2 SNEGSKA (reference sequence). V was pared by 5 bases and J by 5 bases, with 14 bases of the junction left unmatched. With regard to this clonotype: Its specificity is not known.

V is TRBV20-1 and J is TRBJ2-3; 12 bases map to TRBD2. The sample was peripheral blood mononuclear cells (PBMCs), taken when the disease was refractory, from a patient treated with antithyroid drugs. The clonotype originates from a female donor with Graves disease. Here the CDR3 reads CSAGGLAGPSGRDTQYF. DNA of the CDR3: TGCAGTGCTGGGGGACTAGCGGGCCCTTCGGGGAGAGATACGCAGTATTTT.